This TCR beta chain was profiled in a study of early T cells in non-severe SARS-CoV-2 infection. Study at large: The study sequenced bulk RNA from unsorted whole blood, with chains unpaired. Study findings and constraints: Anti-spike CD8 responses were favored by VDJdb matching, which missed private and CD4 specificities.

V was pared by 5 bases and J by 3 bases, with 12 bases between. The CDR3 spans 13 residues. The germline V gene has CDR1 SGHNT and CDR2 YYREEE (reference sequence). Note on this clonotype: The antigen is not known.

Individual cDNA molecules each received unique molecular identifiers attached to them. Each CDR3 protein is one row after TCRdb ran MiXCR on the 5' RACE reads. Here the sample spans some 120,000 distinct CDR3 sequences, 15% being singletons. The receptor was isolated from an adult who was a healthcare worker with PCR-confirmed SARS-CoV-2 infection or an uninfected control (not recorded which). Sequences were obtained from whole blood. The chain employs TRBV5-4 and TRBJ2-7, with D maybe TRBD1 (5 bases). In nucleotides, the CDR3 is TGTGCCAGCAGTCCTGAGACAGACTACGAGCAGTACTTC. Protein sequence: CASSPETDYEQYF.